The 30 T cell receptor beta chains below come from one sample, sequenced in a study of T-cell memory formation after mild COVID-19. TCRdb recomputed calls from the 5' RACE reads with MiXCR, one row per CDR3 protein. The sample has 250,000 to 300,000 distinct CDR3 sequences; roughly 16% are singletons. The sample taken for sequencing was PBMCs or a T cell subset sorted from them (not recorded which). The receptors derive from a man younger than 35 who had mild COVID-19 (a few samples of this study predate the infection). Cell type and time point are not known.

The chain combines TRBV6-6 with TRBJ1-2; the match to TRBD1 covers 7 bases. Germline V gives CDR1 MNHNY, CDR2 SVGAGI (reference sequence). The CDR3 is 16 amino acids. Trimming removed 0 bases from V and 4 bases from J; junction bases left unmatched: 8. CDR3: CASSYSLQGPGYGYTF. DNA for the CDR3: TGTGCCAGCAGTTACTCACTACAGGGGCCGGGCTATGGCTACACCTTC.

This clonotype was counted between two and nine times. J is TRBJ2-3 and V is TRBV7-9; TRBD1 is a possible D gene (5 bases). The CDR3 length is 13 residues. Germline CDR1 and CDR2: SEHNR and FQNEAQ (reference sequence). Trimming removed 1 base at V and 7 bases at J, with 9 bases between. Here the CDR3 DNA reads TGTGCCAGCAGCTTAGGGGGCGAATATACGCAGTATTTT. As protein: CASSLGGEYTQYF.

This clonotype was seen a few times. J is TRBJ2-3 and V is TRBV4-1; TRBD1 might be the D (5 bases). The CDR3 loop spans 15 amino acids. The V end lost 5 bases, the J end lost 4 bases, and 16 bases lay between the germline ends. Germline V gives CDR1 MGHRA, CDR2 YSYEKL. For the CDR3, the DNA is TGCGCCAGCAGCTCCCCAGGGATTGGGCCAGATACGCAGTATTTT. Residues: CASSSPGIGPDTQYF.

This chain links TRBV6-2 or TRBV6-3 with TRBJ1-1; D remains unclear. CDR3 size: 11 residues. The V end was cut by 2 bases, the J end by 7 bases, with 5 bases between. Germline V gives CDR1 MNHEY, CDR2 SVGEGT. Here the CDR3 reads CASSYGIEAFF. The CDR3, as DNA: TGTGCCAGCAGTTACGGTATTGAAGCTTTCTTT.

The V and J genes are TRBV12-3 or TRBV12-4 and TRBJ2-7; TRBD1 is a possible D gene (5 bases). This CDR3 is 12 amino acids long. V was trimmed by 4 bases and J by 8 bases, leaving 12 bases between them. As DNA, the CDR3 is TGTGCCAGCAGTTCCGAAGACAGTAAGCAGTACTTC. Protein: CASSSEDSKQYF.

This clonotype occurred a few times. The gene calls are TRBV6-5 and TRBJ2-2; D is uncertain. Trimming shortened V by 5 bases and J by 4 bases, and 17 bases separated the two germline ends. Looked up from germline, CDR1 is MNHEY and CDR2 is SVGAGI. CDR3 length: 16 residues. DNA of the CDR3: TGTGCCAGCAGTCTCATCGGACGGAAGCGCACCGGGGAGCTGTTTTTT. This encodes CASSLIGRKRTGELFF.

The V call is TRBV6-2 or TRBV6-3, the J call TRBJ1-3; D is undetermined. The ends were cut back, 5 bases at V and 0 bases at J, with 11 bases in the middle. This CDR3 is 15 amino acids long. Germline lookup yields CDR1 MNHEY and CDR2 SVGEGT. CDR3 nucleotides: TGTGCCAGCAGTGTACTCCGCTACTCTGGAAACACCATATATTTT. Protein product: CASSVLRYSGNTIYF.

Many counts were recorded for this clonotype. The chain has TRBV12-3 or TRBV12-4 and TRBJ1-2, with D possibly matching TRBD1 (6 bases). Trimming left V 7 bases short and J 8 bases short, with 14 bases between. This CDR3 is built from 12 residues. CDR3 region: CASNGGAEGYTF. The CDR3 DNA sequence: TGTGCCAGCAACGGGGGCGCGGAGGGCTACACCTTC.

The chain joins TRBV11-2 to TRBJ2-3; 9 nucleotides match TRBD1. Germline CDR1 is SGHAT and CDR2 is FQNNGV. This CDR3 region has 15 residues. Trimming took 4 bases from V and 4 from J; bases not matched to a gene: 6. CDR3 sequence (DNA): TGTGCCAGCAGCTCCGGACAGGGGTTCCCAGATACGCAGTATTTT. This encodes CASSSGQGFPDTQYF.

For the CDR3, the DNA is TGTGCCAGCAGCTTATTAATGGGACAGGGACCCTATGGCTACACCTTC. Its protein product is CASSLLMGQGPYGYTF. The chain employs TRBV7-2 and TRBJ1-2, with 9 positions matching TRBD1. Germline CDR1 reads SGHTA; CDR2 reads FQGNSA. J was trimmed by 4 bases and V by 2 bases; bases with no gene match: 8. The CDR3 consists of 16 residues.

The V call is TRBV6-5, the J call TRBJ1-6; TRBD1 might be the D (5 bases). The CDR3 consists of 15 residues. Germline-derived CDR1 and CDR2 are MNHEY and SVGAGI. V was cut by 6 bases and J by 0 bases, with 9 bases left in between. CDR3: CASRRTSSYNSPLHF. The CDR3 DNA reads as TGTGCCAGCAGACGGACAAGCTCCTATAATTCACCCCTCCACTTT.

This clonotype was picked up many times. The chain has TRBV10-2 and TRBJ2-4; D might be TRBD2 (5 bases). The V end lost 5 bases, the J end lost 0 bases, and 17 bases lay between the germline ends. CDR1 is WSHSY and CDR2 is SAAADI in the germline V gene. The CDR3 sequence is 17 residues long. Here the CDR3 reads CASSKSLIGLAKNIQYF. The CDR3 nucleotides are TGCGCCAGCAGTAAGAGCCTCATAGGACTAGCCAAAAACATTCAGTACTTC.

Only a few counts were recorded for this clonotype. J is TRBJ2-6 and V is TRBV4-3; 8 bases line up with TRBD1. Per germline, CDR1 LGHNA and CDR2 YSLEER. The junction had 10 bases not matched to a gene; V was cut back by 1 base and J by 2 bases. CDR3 length equals 19 residues. DNA of the CDR3: TGCGCCAGCAGCCAAGGTCTCACAGGGGGAAATGCTGGGGCCAACGTCCTGACTTTC. Its protein product is CASSQGLTGGNAGANVLTF.

The genes are TRBV7-8 and TRBJ1-5, with TRBD1 matching over 7 bases. Germline CDR1 and CDR2: SGHVS and FQNEAQ. J lost 7 bases, V lost 5 bases, and 11 bases had no gene match. The CDR3 is 15 amino acids. This CDR3 is CASSPRDSSTQPQHF. The CDR3 coding sequence is TGTGCCAGCAGCCCCCGGGACAGTTCTACCCAGCCCCAGCATTTT.

This clonotype was found a few times. V usage is TRBV29-1 and J usage is TRBJ1-1; 7 bases are shared with TRBD1. Trimming removed 5 bases from V and 1 base from J; junction bases left unmatched: 4. Looked up from germline, CDR1 is SQVTM and CDR2 is ANQGSEA. This CDR3 spans 13 amino acids. The CDR3 nucleotides are TGCAGCGTTTGGACAGGAGAGAACACTGAAGCTTTCTTT. Translated: CSVWTGENTEAFF.

This clonotype turned up a few times. This chain connects TRBV10-3 to TRBJ2-3; D is uncertain. Germline CDR1 and CDR2: ENHRY and SYGVKD. This CDR3 contains 12 residues. The V end was cut by 2 bases, the J end by 2 bases, with 2 bases between. CDR3 sequence (DNA): TGTGCCATCAGTGAGAACACAGATACGCAGTATTTT. Its translation: CAISENTDTQYF.

The rearrangement joins TRBV6-1 to TRBJ2-5, with D perhaps matching TRBD1 or TRBD2 (5 bases each). V was shortened by 3 bases and J by 5 bases, with 13 bases between the two germline ends. Germline V CDR1 and CDR2: MNHNS, SASEGT. This CDR3 region has 14 residues. The DNA for the CDR3 is TGTGCCAGCAGTGAGGGACCCTCGGGGGAGACCCAGTACTTC. This translates into CASSEGPSGETQYF.

This clonotype occurred many times. The chain employs TRBV4-3 and TRBJ1-6, with 10 bases identical to TRBD1. Germline CDR1 and CDR2: LGHNA and YSLEER. There are 16 residues in the CDR3. J lost 3 bases, V lost 1 base, and 0 bases had no gene match. The CDR3 region has the DNA TGCGCCAGCAGCCAAGGGACAGGGGGCTATAATTCACCCCTCCACTTT. Amino acid sequence: CASSQGTGGYNSPLHF.

This clonotype occurred many times. V is TRBV5-1 and J is TRBJ1-6, with D possibly TRBD1 on 5 matching bases. This CDR3 contains 13 residues. Germline CDR1 and CDR2: SGHRS and YFSETQ. With 2 bases removed from V and 5 bases from J, the gap between germline ends came to 5 bases. This CDR3 is CASSLQDNSPLHF. The CDR3 DNA is TGCGCCAGCAGCTTACAGGATAATTCACCCCTCCACTTT.

This clonotype was observed a few times. V gene TRBV9 combines with J gene TRBJ2-3, with 9 bases fitting TRBD2. V trimming: 3 bases; J trimming: 4 bases; junction bases outside the gene matches: 3. Germline loops: CDR1 SGDLS, CDR2 YYNGEE. CDR3 length: 14 amino acids. DNA for the CDR3: TGTGCCAGCAGCGACCTAGCGGGGTCAGATACGCAGTATTTT. Protein: CASSDLAGSDTQYF. Looking up the rest from reference TRBV9 and TRBJ2-3 gives the full variable domain: DSGVTQTPKHLITATGQRVTLRCSPRSGDLSVYWYQQSLDQGLQFLIQYYNGEERAKGNILERFSAQQFPDLHSELNLSSLELGDSALYFCASSDLAGSDTQYFGPGTRLTVL.

The chain carries TRBV6-1 and TRBJ2-3; D is uncertain. Germline CDR1 is MNHNS and CDR2 is SASEGT. V lost 3 bases and J 2 bases, leaving 12 bases between the germline ends. This CDR3 spans 15 amino acids. The CDR3 coding sequence is TGTGCCAGCAGTGATCGGCGCAGCTTCACAGATACGCAGTATTTT. This encodes CASSDRRSFTDTQYF.

With regard to this clonotype: An end of the junction differs from the germline gene, which may be a read error. This rearrangement joins TRBV12-3 or TRBV12-4 to TRBJ2-5; possibly TRBD1 or TRBD2 for D (5 bases each). CDR3 length: 15 amino acids. This CDR3 reads CASSLRGFLGETQYF. In DNA form, the CDR3 reads TGTGCCAGCAGTTTACGAGGCTTTTTAGGGGAGACTCAGTACTTC.

The V and J genes are TRBV5-1 and TRBJ2-1; 7 bases fit TRBD2. The germline CDR1 and CDR2 sequences are SGHRS and YFSETQ. The CDR3 extends over 16 amino acids. The V gene end was trimmed by 0 bases and the J gene end by 2 bases; junction bases not matched to a gene: 5. The CDR3 nucleotides read TGCGCCAGCAGCTTGGGCGGGGGTTACACCTACAATGAGCAGTTCTTC. Protein: CASSLGGGYTYNEQFF.

This clonotype has just a few counts. The chain couples TRBV28 to TRBJ2-1; TRBD2 aligns across 9 bases. After removal of 3 bases from V and 4 bases from J, the junction contained 4 bases not matched to a gene. The germline V gene encodes CDR1 MDHEN and CDR2 SYDVKM. The CDR3 is 15 amino acids. The CDR3 nucleotides are TGTGCCAGCAGTTTGCGACTAGCGGCTTACAATGAGCAGTTCTTC. This sequence encodes CASSLRLAAYNEQFF.

The CDR3 DNA follows: TGTGCCAGTAGTATCGTAAATCAGCCCCAGCATTTT. Residues: CASSIVNQPQHF. The rearrangement joins TRBV19 to TRBJ1-5; D not certain. The V end was cut by 3 bases, the J end by 4 bases, with 4 bases between. CDR3 length equals 12 residues. Germline V gene data show CDR1 as LNHDA and CDR2 as SQIVND (reference sequence).

This clonotype was detected a few times. The rearrangement joins TRBV28 to TRBJ2-7; perhaps TRBD1 as D (6 bases). Germline loops: CDR1 MDHEN, CDR2 SYDVKM. V lost 5 bases to trimming and J lost 2 bases, with 10 bases between them. The CDR3 length is 13 residues. The CDR3 nucleotides read TGTGCCAGCAGTCCGGACAGTACCTACGAGCAGTACTTC. Translation gives CASSPDSTYEQYF. Full variable domain (outside the CDR3, taken from reference TRBV28 and TRBJ2-7): DVKVTQSSRYLVKRTGEKVFLECVQDMDHENMFWYRQDPGLGLRLIYFSYDVKMKEKGDIPEGYSVSREKKERFSLILESASTNQTSMYLCASSPDSTYEQYFGPGTRLTVT.

This clonotype occurred a few times. The V and J genes are TRBV7-2 and TRBJ2-3; the D gene is possibly TRBD2 (5 bases). Trimming removed 4 bases from V and 4 bases from J, with 12 bases in between. The CDR3 has 14 amino acids. The germline gives CDR1 SGHTA, CDR2 FQGNSA. CDR3 sequence: CASSSAPGSDTQYF. CDR3 sequence (DNA): TGTGCCAGCAGCTCCGCCCCGGGATCAGATACGCAGTATTTT.

The sample holds many counts of this clonotype. The chain recombines TRBV7-2 with TRBJ2-1; 10 bases are a match to TRBD2. Germline V lookup: CDR1 SGHTA, CDR2 FQGNSA. The CDR3 consists of 13 residues. The ends lost 6 bases at V and 10 bases at J; junction bases unmatched: 6. In DNA, the CDR3 is TGTGCCAGCAGTTCCCCTAGCGGGGGCGAGCAGTTCTTC. It translates to CASSSPSGGEQFF.

The V call is TRBV7-9, the J call TRBJ2-3; 8 bases line up with TRBD2. With V trimmed by 5 bases and J by 3 bases, 13 bases remained unmatched. The CDR3 has 17 amino acids. Germline V gives CDR1 SEHNR, CDR2 FQNEAQ (reference sequence). CDR3 coding DNA: TGTGCCAGCAGCCGTCCTAACGGGACTAGTGGGACAGATACGCAGTATTTT. Protein: CASSRPNGTSGTDTQYF.

This chain connects TRBV4-3 to TRBJ1-5; D is undetermined. V lost 1 base and J lost 2, with 6 bases in between. This CDR3 is 14 amino acids long. CDR1 is LGHNA, CDR2 YSLEER, per germline. CDR3 sequence reads: CASSQAPGNQPQHF. The CDR3 bases are TGCGCCAGCAGCCAAGCGCCGGGCAATCAGCCCCAGCATTTT.